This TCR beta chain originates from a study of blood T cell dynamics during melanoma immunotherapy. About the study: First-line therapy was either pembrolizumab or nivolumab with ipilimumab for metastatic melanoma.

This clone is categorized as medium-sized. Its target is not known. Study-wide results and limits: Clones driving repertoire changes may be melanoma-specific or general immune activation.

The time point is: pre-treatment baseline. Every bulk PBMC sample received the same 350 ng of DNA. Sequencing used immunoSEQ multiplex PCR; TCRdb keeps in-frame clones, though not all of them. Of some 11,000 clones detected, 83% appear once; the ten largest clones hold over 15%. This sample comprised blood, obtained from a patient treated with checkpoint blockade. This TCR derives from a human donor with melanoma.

CDR3 amino acids: CASRGAGTGADGYTF. DNA of the CDR3: TGTGCCAGTAGGGGAGCCGGGACAGGGGCGGATGGCTACACCTTC. The V gene is TRBV19, the J gene TRBJ1-2; TRBD1 aligns across 10 bases. V dropped 6 bases and J dropped 6; count of bases not matched to a gene: 10. This CDR3 contains 15 residues. Germline V lookup: CDR1 LNHDA, CDR2 SQIVND (reference sequence).